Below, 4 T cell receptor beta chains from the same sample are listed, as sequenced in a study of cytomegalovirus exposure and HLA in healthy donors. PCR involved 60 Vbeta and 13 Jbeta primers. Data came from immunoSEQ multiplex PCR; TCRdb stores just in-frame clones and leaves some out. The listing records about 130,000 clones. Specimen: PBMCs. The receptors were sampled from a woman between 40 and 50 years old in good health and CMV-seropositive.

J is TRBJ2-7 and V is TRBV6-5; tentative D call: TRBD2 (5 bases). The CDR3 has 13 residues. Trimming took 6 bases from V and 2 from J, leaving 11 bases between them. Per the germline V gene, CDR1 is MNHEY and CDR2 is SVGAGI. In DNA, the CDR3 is TGTGCCAGCAGGGCCCCCGGGACCTACGAGCAGTACTTC. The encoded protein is CASRAPGTYEQYF.

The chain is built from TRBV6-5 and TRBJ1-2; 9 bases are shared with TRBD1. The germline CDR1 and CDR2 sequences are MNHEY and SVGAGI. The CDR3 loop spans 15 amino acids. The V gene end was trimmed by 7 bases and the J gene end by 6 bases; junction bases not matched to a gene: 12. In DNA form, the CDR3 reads TGTGCCAGCAATGGGGCTATCGGACAGGGGAATGGCTACACCTTC. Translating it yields CASNGAIGQGNGYTF.

The CDR3 spells CASSRNPGTGTGELFF. The CDR3 DNA reads as TGTGCCAGCAGCCGTAACCCCGGGACAGGGACCGGGGAGCTGTTTTTT. The chain carries TRBV11-1 and TRBJ2-2; 9 bases agree with TRBD1. In germline, CDR1 is SGHAT, CDR2 FQDESV (reference sequence). V was clipped by 5 bases and J by 5 bases; unmatched bases: 9. The CDR3 extends over 16 amino acids.

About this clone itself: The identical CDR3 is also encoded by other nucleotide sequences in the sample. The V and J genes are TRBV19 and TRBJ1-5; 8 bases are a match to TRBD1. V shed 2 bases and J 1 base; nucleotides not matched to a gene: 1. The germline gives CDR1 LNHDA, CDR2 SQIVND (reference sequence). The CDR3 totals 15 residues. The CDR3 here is CASSITGGSNQPQHF. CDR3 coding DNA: TGTGCCAGTAGTATAACAGGGGGAAGCAATCAGCCCCAGCATTTT.